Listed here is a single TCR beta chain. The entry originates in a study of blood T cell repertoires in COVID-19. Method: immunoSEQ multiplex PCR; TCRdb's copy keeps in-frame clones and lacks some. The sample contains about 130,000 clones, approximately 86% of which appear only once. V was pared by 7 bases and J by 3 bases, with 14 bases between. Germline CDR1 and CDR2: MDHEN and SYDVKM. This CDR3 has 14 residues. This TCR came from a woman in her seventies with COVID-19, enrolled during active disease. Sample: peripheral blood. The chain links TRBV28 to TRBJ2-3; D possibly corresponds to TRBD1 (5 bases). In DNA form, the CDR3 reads TGTGCCAGCACCTCCGACAGAGGTACAGATACGCAGTATTTT. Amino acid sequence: CASTSDRGTDTQYF.